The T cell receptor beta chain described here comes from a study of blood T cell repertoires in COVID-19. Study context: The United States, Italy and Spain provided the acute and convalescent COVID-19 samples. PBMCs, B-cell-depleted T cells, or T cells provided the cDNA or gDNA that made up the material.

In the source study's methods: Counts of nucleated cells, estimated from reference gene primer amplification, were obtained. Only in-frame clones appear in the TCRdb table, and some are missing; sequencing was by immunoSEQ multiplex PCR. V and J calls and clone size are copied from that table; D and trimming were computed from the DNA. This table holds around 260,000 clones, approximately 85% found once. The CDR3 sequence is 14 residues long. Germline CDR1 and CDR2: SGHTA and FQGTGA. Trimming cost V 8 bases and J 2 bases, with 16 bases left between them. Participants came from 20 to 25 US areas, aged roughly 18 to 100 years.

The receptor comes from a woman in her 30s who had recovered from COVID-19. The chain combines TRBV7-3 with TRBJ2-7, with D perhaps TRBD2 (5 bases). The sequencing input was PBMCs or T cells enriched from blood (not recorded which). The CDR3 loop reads CASAPGSRPYEQYF. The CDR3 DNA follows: TGTGCCAGCGCCCCGGGAAGCAGACCCTACGAGCAGTACTTC. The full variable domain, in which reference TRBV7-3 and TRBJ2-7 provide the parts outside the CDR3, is GAGVSQTPSNKVTEKGKYVELRCDPISGHTALYWYRQSLGQGPEFLIYFQGTGAADDSGLPNDRFFAVRPEGSVSTLKIQRTERGDSAVYLCASAPGSRPYEQYFGPGTRLTVT.